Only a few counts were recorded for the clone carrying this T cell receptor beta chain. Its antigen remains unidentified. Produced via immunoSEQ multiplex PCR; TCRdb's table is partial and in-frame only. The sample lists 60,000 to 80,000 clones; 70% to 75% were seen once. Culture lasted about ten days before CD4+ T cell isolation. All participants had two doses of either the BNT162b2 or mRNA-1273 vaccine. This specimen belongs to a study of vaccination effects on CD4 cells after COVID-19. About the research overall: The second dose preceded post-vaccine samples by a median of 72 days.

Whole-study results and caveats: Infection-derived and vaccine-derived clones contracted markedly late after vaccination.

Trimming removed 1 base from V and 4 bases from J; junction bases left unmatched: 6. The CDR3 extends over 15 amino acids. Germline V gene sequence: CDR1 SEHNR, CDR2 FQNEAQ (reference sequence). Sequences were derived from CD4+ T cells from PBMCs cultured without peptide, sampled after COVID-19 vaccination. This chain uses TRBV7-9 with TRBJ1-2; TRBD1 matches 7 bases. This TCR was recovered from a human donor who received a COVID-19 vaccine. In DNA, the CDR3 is TGTGCCAGCAGCTTAGGGGGCGGGGACAGCTATGGCTACACCTTC. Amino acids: CASSLGGGDSYGYTF. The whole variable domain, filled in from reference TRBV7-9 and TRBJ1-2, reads DTGVSQNPRHKITKRGQNVTFRCDPISEHNRLYWYRQTLGQGPEFLTYFQNEAQLEKSRLLSDRFSAERPKGSFSTLEIQRTEQGDSAMYLCASSLGGGDSYGYTFGSGTRLTVV.